One and the same sample provided the 19 T cell receptor beta chains below, sequenced in a study of cytomegalovirus exposure and HLA in healthy donors. Primers for the PCR totalled 60 Vbeta and 13 Jbeta. Clones were read by immunoSEQ multiplex PCR, and TCRdb kept only the in-frame ones, dropping some. The table lists about 150,000 clones, 80% of them singletons. Sequencing input: PBMCs. These TCRs come from a woman in her thirties or forties in good health and CMV-seronegative.

The gene calls are TRBV28 and TRBJ1-1; 7 nucleotides align to TRBD1. The germline gives CDR1 MDHEN, CDR2 SYDVKM. V was pared by 4 bases and J by 5 bases, with 7 bases of the junction left unmatched. CDR3 length: 14 residues. CDR3 protein: CASSSHRGLTEAFF. CDR3 DNA sequence: TGTGCCAGCAGTTCCCACAGGGGTTTAACTGAAGCTTTCTTT. Drawing the rest from reference TRBV28 and TRBJ1-1, the complete variable domain is DVKVTQSSRYLVKRTGEKVFLECVQDMDHENMFWYRQDPGLGLRLIYFSYDVKMKEKGDIPEGYSVSREKKERFSLILESASTNQTSMYLCASSSHRGLTEAFFGQGTRLTVV.

The V gene is TRBV6-6, the J gene TRBJ2-7; D remains unclear. CDR1 and CDR2 (germline): MNHNY, SVGAGI (reference sequence). V was cut by 6 bases and J by 7 bases, with 13 bases left in between. The CDR3 contains 12 residues. The CDR3 nucleotides read TGTGCCAGCAGCCCGGCCGCGACAGAGCAGTACTTC. Amino acid sequence: CASSPAATEQYF.

The rearrangement uses TRBV4-1 and TRBJ2-2; D is possibly TRBD1 (6 bases). CDR1 MGHRA and CDR2 YSYEKL come from the germline V gene. V was shortened by 3 bases and J by 5 bases, with 13 bases between the two germline ends. CDR3 size: 15 residues. CDR3 nucleotides: TGCGCCAGCAGCCAGCAGGGGCGTCAGACCGGGGAGCTGTTTTTT. Amino acid sequence: CASSQQGRQTGELFF.

This clone was seen once. This chain links TRBV6-5 with TRBJ2-7, with a weak D call TRBD2 (7 bases). This CDR3 comprises 14 residues. Germline CDR1 MNHEY, CDR2 SVGAGI. Trimming cost V 8 bases and J 3 bases, with 17 bases left between them. CDR3 DNA: TGTGCCAGCTCGACGGGGGGCCTTCTCTACGAGCAGTACTTC. Translating gives CASSTGGLLYEQYF.

This clone was counted a few times. The chain combines TRBV11-2 with TRBJ2-3; maybe TRBD2 (5 bases). V shed 1 base and J shed 0 bases, with 8 bases lying between them. The CDR3 length is 15 residues. CDR1 SGHAT and CDR2 FQNNGV come from the germline V gene. CDR3 bases: TGTGCCAGCAGCTTAGGCGGACTCAGCACAGATACGCAGTATTTT. Residues: CASSLGGLSTDTQYF.

The CDR3 spells CASSFLAGGPGANVLTF. As DNA, the CDR3 is TGTGCCAGCAGTTTCTTAGCGGGAGGGCCTGGGGCCAACGTCCTGACTTTC. The chain is built from TRBV28 and TRBJ2-6, with 11 bases fitting TRBD2. The ends lost 3 bases at V and 2 bases at J; junction bases unmatched: 3. This CDR3 spans 17 amino acids. CDR1 is MDHEN and CDR2 is SYDVKM in the germline V gene.

CDR3 residues: CASSYLSGDHEQYF. The CDR3 nucleotides read TGTGCCAGCAGTTACTTATCAGGGGACCACGAGCAGTACTTC. The chain carries TRBV6-5 and TRBJ2-7; a possible D gene is TRBD1 (6 bases). CDR1 and CDR2 from the germline V gene are MNHEY and SVGAGI. V was cut by 1 base and J by 5 bases, with 12 bases left in between. The CDR3 sequence is 14 residues long.

V and J are TRBV14 and TRBJ2-5, with D maybe TRBD2 (5 bases). The CDR3 extends over 14 amino acids. Germline V gene lookup returns CDR1 SGHDN and CDR2 FVKESK. V was trimmed by 4 bases and J by 4 bases, leaving 13 bases between them. CDR3: CASSPAGFAETQYF. CDR3 nucleotide sequence: TGTGCCAGCAGCCCGGCGGGTTTTGCAGAGACCCAGTACTTC.

This clone has just a few counts. The chain couples TRBV5-6 to TRBJ1-2; no clear D. This CDR3 comprises 13 residues. The germline V gene encodes CDR1 SGHDT and CDR2 YYEEEE. Trimming removed 0 bases at V and 4 bases at J, with 7 bases between. CDR3 protein: CASSLGAVYGYTF. CDR3 DNA: TGTGCCAGCAGCTTGGGGGCCGTCTATGGCTACACCTTC.

This clone was observed once. V is TRBV7-3 and J is TRBJ2-7; tentative D call: TRBD1 (5 bases). Germline V gives CDR1 SGHTA, CDR2 FQGTGA. Trimming took 4 bases from V and 5 from J, leaving 15 bases between them. The CDR3 length is 14 residues. This CDR3 reads CASSSRQKPDEQYF. The CDR3 region has the DNA TGTGCCAGCAGCTCTCGACAGAAGCCGGACGAGCAGTACTTC.

This clone was seen once. V and J are TRBV7-2 and TRBJ1-1, with D possibly TRBD1 on 6 matching bases. V was trimmed by 5 bases and J by 1 base, leaving 11 bases between them. The CDR3 spans 14 residues. Germline V gene lookup returns CDR1 SGHTA and CDR2 FQGNSA. The CDR3 spells CASSQRGQNTEAFF. The CDR3 coding sequence is TGTGCCAGCAGCCAAAGGGGACAGAACACTGAAGCTTTCTTT.

The chain links TRBV6-1 to TRBJ2-7, with TRBD2 identical over 8 bases. Germline CDR1 is MNHNS and CDR2 is SASEGT. V trimming: 2 bases; J trimming: 7 bases; junction bases outside the gene matches: 22. The CDR3 consists of 19 residues. The CDR3 bases are TGTGCCAGCAGTGAAAAAAATTGGGCTAGCGGGCCCTCCTACCTGGAGCAGTACTTC. This sequence encodes CASSEKNWASGPSYLEQYF.

The chain recombines TRBV7-2 with TRBJ2-1; D unclear. V lost 1 base, J lost 6 bases, and 16 bases lay in between. CDR1 is SGHTA and CDR2 is FQGNSA in the germline V gene. The CDR3 covers 16 residues. The CDR3 region has the DNA TGTGCCAGCAGCTTAGGAGGCGGAACCTTCTTCAATGAGCAGTTCTTC. This translates into CASSLGGGTFFNEQFF.

The rearrangement joins TRBV4-1 to TRBJ2-1; 9 bases are a match to TRBD2. Germline V gene sequence: CDR1 MGHRA, CDR2 YSYEKL. This CDR3 spans 15 amino acids. With V trimmed by 3 bases and J by 4 bases, 4 bases remained unmatched. As DNA, the CDR3 is TGCGCCAGCAGCCATGGACTAGCGAAATACAATGAGCAGTTCTTC. Translating it yields CASSHGLAKYNEQFF.

About this clone: Other DNA sequences in the sample encode the same CDR3. This chain joins TRBV9 and TRBJ2-6; 7 bases line up with TRBD2. The CDR3 loop spans 13 amino acids. Germline V lookup: CDR1 SGDLS, CDR2 YYNGEE. The V gene end was trimmed by 7 bases and the J gene end by 2 bases; junction bases not matched to a gene: 0. CDR3 amino acids: CASRGAGANVLTF. The CDR3 DNA sequence: TGTGCCAGCCGGGGGGCTGGGGCCAACGTCCTGACTTTC. Drawing the rest from reference TRBV9 and TRBJ2-6, the complete variable domain is DSGVTQTPKHLITATGQRVTLRCSPRSGDLSVYWYQQSLDQGLQFLIQYYNGEERAKGNILERFSAQQFPDLHSELNLSSLELGDSALYFCASRGAGANVLTFGAGSRLTVL.

This sequence joins TRBV5-4 and TRBJ2-7; 8 bases are a match to TRBD2. Per the germline V gene, CDR1 is SGHNT and CDR2 is YYREEE (reference sequence). The CDR3 spans 15 residues. Germline trimming cut 4 bases from V and 0 bases from J; bases unmatched to any gene: 6. Written as DNA, the CDR3 is TGTGCCAGCAGCCCCGGGGGGGGGAACTCCTACGAGCAGTACTTC. Encoded protein: CASSPGGGNSYEQYF.

J is TRBJ2-7 and V is TRBV19; D is perhaps TRBD2 (6 bases). Germline values: CDR1 LNHDA, CDR2 SQIVND (reference sequence). This CDR3 has 15 residues. Trimming stripped 0 bases from V and 5 bases from J, with 14 bases between. CDR3 protein: CASSIELRGIDEQYF. The CDR3 DNA sequence: TGTGCCAGTAGTATAGAACTACGGGGGATCGACGAGCAGTACTTC.

This clone was recorded only once. This chain links TRBV28 with TRBJ2-3; D might be TRBD1 (5 bases). V lost 11 bases, J lost 2 bases, and 11 bases lay in between. Germline CDR1 MDHEN, CDR2 SYDVKM. The CDR3 covers 12 residues. The CDR3 spells CAGQTNTDTQYF. In DNA form, the CDR3 reads TGTGCCGGACAAACGAACACAGATACGCAGTATTTT.

The CDR3 coding sequence is TGTGCCAGCAGCACCGGGGGTCCCTGGGGAAGGGATGAGCAGTTCTTC. Protein: CASSTGGPWGRDEQFF. The chain links TRBV11-3 to TRBJ2-1; weak D call: TRBD2 (6 bases). Germline V gives CDR1 SGHNT, CDR2 YENEEA. V lost 5 bases, J lost 8 bases, and 22 bases lay in between. CDR3 size: 16 residues.